The 3 T cell receptor beta chains given below trace back to one sample, sequenced in a study of T-cell memory formation after mild COVID-19. Each CDR3 protein is one row after TCRdb ran MiXCR on the 5' RACE reads. The sample yields approximately 210,000 distinct CDR3 sequences, approximately 30% seen once. The sequencing input was PBMCs or a T cell subset sorted from them (not recorded which). These receptors were taken from an adult woman who had mild COVID-19 (a few samples of this study predate the infection). Cell type and time point are not known.

This clonotype was counted a few times. This chain links TRBV7-9 with TRBJ2-7, with a possible D match to TRBD2 (5 bases). V lost 8 bases to trimming and J lost 4 bases, with 18 bases between them. The germline gives CDR1 SEHNR, CDR2 FQNEAQ (reference sequence). The CDR3 loop spans 14 amino acids. The DNA for the CDR3 is TGTGCCAGCCAGAGGTGGGAGAACGGTTACGAGCAGTACTTC. Translated: CASQRWENGYEQYF.

The table lists this clonotype with a count of one. The V gene is TRBV20-1, the J gene TRBJ2-1; 8 bases map to TRBD2. Looked up from germline, CDR1 is DFQATT and CDR2 is SNEGSKA (reference sequence). V lost 2 bases and J lost 6; bases outside the gene matches: 9. CDR3 length: 15 residues. The CDR3 DNA reads as TGCAGTGCTAGAATCAGACTAGCGTCGGGCAATGAGCAGTTCTTC. It translates to CSARIRLASGNEQFF.

The J gene is TRBJ1-1, the V gene TRBV7-9; 7 bases match TRBD1. The CDR3 sequence is 15 residues long. Germline V gene sequence: CDR1 SEHNR, CDR2 FQNEAQ (reference sequence). V gave up 5 bases and J gave up 3 bases; unmatched junction bases: 9. The CDR3 sequence: CASSDRDRTYTEAFF. CDR3 DNA sequence: TGTGCCAGCAGCGACCGGGACAGAACCTACACTGAAGCTTTCTTT.